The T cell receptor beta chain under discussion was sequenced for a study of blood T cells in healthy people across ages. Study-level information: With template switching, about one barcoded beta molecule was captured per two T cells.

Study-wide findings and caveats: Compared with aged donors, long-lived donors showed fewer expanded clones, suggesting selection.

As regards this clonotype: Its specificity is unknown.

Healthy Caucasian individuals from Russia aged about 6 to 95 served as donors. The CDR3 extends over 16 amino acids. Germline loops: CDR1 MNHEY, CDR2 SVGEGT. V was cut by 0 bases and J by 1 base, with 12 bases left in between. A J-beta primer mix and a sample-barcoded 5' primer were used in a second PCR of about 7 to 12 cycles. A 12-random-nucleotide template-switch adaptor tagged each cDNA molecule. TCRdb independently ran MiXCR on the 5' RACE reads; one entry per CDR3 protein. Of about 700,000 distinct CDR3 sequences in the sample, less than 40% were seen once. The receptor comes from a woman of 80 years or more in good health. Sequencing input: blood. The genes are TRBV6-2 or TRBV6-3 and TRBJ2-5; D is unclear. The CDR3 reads CASSYSRGSSQETQYF. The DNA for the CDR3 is TGTGCCAGCAGTTACTCGAGAGGCTCATCCCAAGAGACCCAGTACTTC.